The rows below give T cell receptor beta chains drawn from one sample of a study of blood T cell repertoires in COVID-19. Sequencing used immunoSEQ multiplex PCR; TCRdb keeps in-frame clones, though not all of them. This sample has 200,000 to 250,000 clones, with around nine tenths found just once. Sequences were obtained from peripheral blood. The receptors come from a middle-aged woman with acute or convalescent COVID-19. Both conserved end residues are part of each CDR3. Fields, in order: V gene, clone size, J gene, D gene, CDR3 DNA, CDR3 protein. A D gene is named only where the DNA matches it firmly. Clone sizes are given selectively: once, few, many, or a class where the clone is expanded.

TRBV11-3	.	TRBJ1-1	TRBD1	TGTGCCAGCAGCAGCACCTACAGGGGGCAGAGTACTGAAGCTTTCTTT	CASSSTYRGQSTEAFF
TRBV5-1	.	TRBJ2-1	TRBD2	TGCGCCAGCAGCTTATCGTTAGCGGGGGGCTACAATGAGCAGTTCTTC	CASSLSLAGGYNEQFF
TRBV10-3	once	TRBJ2-3	TRBD2	TGTGCCATCGCTAGCGGGGGGGGTTCGGATACGCAGTATTTT	CAIASGGGSDTQYF
TRBV5-6	.	TRBJ1-5	TRBD1	TGTGCCAGCAGCGCCTCCCAGGGGGACCTCAATCAGCCCCAGCATTTT	CASSASQGDLNQPQHF
TRBV6-2/TRBV6-3	.	TRBJ2-5	.	TGTGCCAGCAGTTACTCGAGCGCCCCGATCGGGACCCAGTACTTC	CASSYSSAPIGTQYF
TRBV2	.	TRBJ1-5	TRBD1	TGTGCCAGCAGTGTTGAGGGGGACAGTGCCCAGCCCCAGCATTTT	CASSVEGDSAQPQHF
TRBV5-6	.	TRBJ1-4	TRBD1	TGTGCCAGCAGCTTGGCCACCGGGACAGGGGGTGAAAAACTGTTTTTT	CASSLATGTGGEKLFF
TRBV12-5	.	TRBJ2-3	TRBD1	TGTGCTAGTGGTCCCCGTCTGACAGGGTATAGCACAGATACGCAGTATTTT	CASGPRLTGYSTDTQYF
TRBV7-9	once	TRBJ2-6	.	TGTGCCAGCAGCTTAGATACGCTTTGGGCATCTGGGGCCAACGTCCTGACTTTC	CASSLDTLWASGANVLTF
TRBV5-5	once	TRBJ1-4	.	TGTGCCAGCAGCGCCTTTCTCGACAGGCGTAATGAAAAACTGTTTTTT	CASSAFLDRRNEKLFF
TRBV19	few	TRBJ1-2	TRBD1	TGTGCCAGTAGTTTGGACAGGATCAGCTATGGCTACACCTTC	CASSLDRISYGYTF
TRBV5-4	.	TRBJ1-2	TRBD1	TGTGCCAGCAGACAAACAGGGGGGGACTATGGCTACACCTTC	CASRQTGGDYGYTF
TRBV5-6	.	TRBJ1-2	.	TGTGCCAGCAGCTTGAGGGGGTATGGCTACACCTTC	CASSLRGYGYTF
TRBV2	.	TRBJ1-2	TRBD1	TGTGCCAGCAGTAAAGGGACAGGGGGCTATGGCTACACCTTC	CASSKGTGGYGYTF
TRBV4-1	.	TRBJ1-1	.	TGCGCCAGCAGCCAAGATCCCCAGGGAGGCACTGAAGCTTTCTTT	CASSQDPQGGTEAFF
TRBV18	.	TRBJ2-1	TRBD2	TGTGCCAGCTCACCAGCGAGCGGGGGGTACAATGAGCAGTTCTTC	CASSPASGGYNEQFF
TRBV29-1	.	TRBJ1-2	.	TGCAGCGTTGACCCCCAGGATGGCTACACCTTC	CSVDPQDGYTF
TRBV7-9	.	TRBJ1-1	.	TGTGCCAGCAGCTCACCCTGGACAGCCTTTTCTGAAGCTTTCTTT	CASSSPWTAFSEAFF
TRBV7-8	few	TRBJ1-4	.	TGTGCCAGCAGATCCGGGACACTGAATGAAAAACTGTTTTTT	CASRSGTLNEKLFF
TRBV6-1	.	TRBJ1-3	.	TGTGCCAGCAGTGAAGCCCCGAACACCATATATTTT	CASSEAPNTIYF
TRBV4-1	.	TRBJ1-2	.	TGCGCCAGCAGCCAAGAGGCCCGACGAAGGAGGGGACACTATGGCTACACCTTC	CASSQEARRRRGHYGYTF
TRBV19	.	TRBJ1-2	.	TGTGCCAGTAGTATAGAAGGTGGAGACAACTATGGCTACACCTTC	CASSIEGGDNYGYTF
TRBV6-5	.	TRBJ1-1	TRBD1	TGTGCCAGCAGTTACCCCCACAGGGGGAAGACTGAAGCTTTCTTT	CASSYPHRGKTEAFF
TRBV5-1	.	TRBJ2-5	TRBD2	TGCGCCAGCAGCTTGGGACTAGCGGGGGTGCGGGCTAAAGAGACCCAGTACTTC	CASSLGLAGVRAKETQYF
TRBV18	.	TRBJ1-3	TRBD1	TGTGCCAGCTCACCTCAGGGGGCGGCGAACACCATATATTTT	CASSPQGAANTIYF